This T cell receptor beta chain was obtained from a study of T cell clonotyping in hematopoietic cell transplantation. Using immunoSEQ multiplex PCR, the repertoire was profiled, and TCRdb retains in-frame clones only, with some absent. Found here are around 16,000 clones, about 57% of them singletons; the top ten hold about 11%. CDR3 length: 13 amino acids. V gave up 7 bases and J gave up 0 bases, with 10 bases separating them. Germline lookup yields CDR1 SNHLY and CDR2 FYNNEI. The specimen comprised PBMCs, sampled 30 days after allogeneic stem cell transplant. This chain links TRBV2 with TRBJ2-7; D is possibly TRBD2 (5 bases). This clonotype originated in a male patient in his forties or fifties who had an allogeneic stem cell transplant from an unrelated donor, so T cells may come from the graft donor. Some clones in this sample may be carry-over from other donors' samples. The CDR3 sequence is CASTGLSSYEQYF. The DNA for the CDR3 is TGTGCCAGCACAGGACTGAGCTCCTACGAGCAGTACTTC.